This T cell receptor (beta chain) was obtained from a study of cytomegalovirus exposure and HLA in healthy donors. This CDR3 comprises 18 residues. Germline V CDR1 and CDR2: MNHEY, SMNVEV (reference sequence). Trimming removed 3 bases at V and 5 bases at J, with 25 bases between. The PCR was carried out with 60 Vbeta primers and 13 Jbeta primers. TCRdb's table, derived via immunoSEQ multiplex PCR, lists solely in-frame clones and lacks some. The sample lists about 99,000 clones; roughly 80% were seen once. The origin of this receptor is a man between 40 and 49 years old in good health and CMV-seronegative. Specimen: PBMCs. The chain has TRBV27 and TRBJ2-5; maybe TRBD2 (5 bases). The chain's CDR3 is CASSFGVPKGVLPETQYF. The CDR3 region has the DNA TGTGCCAGCAGTTTCGGGGTCCCCAAAGGAGTCCTCCCCGAGACCCAGTACTTC.